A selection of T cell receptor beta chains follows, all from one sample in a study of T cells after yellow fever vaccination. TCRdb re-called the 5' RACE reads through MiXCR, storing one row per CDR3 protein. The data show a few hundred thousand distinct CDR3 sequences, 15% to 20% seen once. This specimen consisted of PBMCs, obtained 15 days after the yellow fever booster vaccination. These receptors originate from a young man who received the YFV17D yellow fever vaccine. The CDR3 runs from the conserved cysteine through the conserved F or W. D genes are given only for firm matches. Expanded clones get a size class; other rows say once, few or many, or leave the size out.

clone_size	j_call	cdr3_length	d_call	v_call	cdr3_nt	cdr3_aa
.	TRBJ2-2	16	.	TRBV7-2	TGTGCCAGCAGCTTAGATTGGGGGGCGAACACCGGGGAGCTGTTTTTT	CASSLDWGANTGELFF
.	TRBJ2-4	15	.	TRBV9	TGTGCCAGCAGCCCGAGTGAGCGGCATTGGGACATTCAGTACTTC	CASSPSERHWDIQYF
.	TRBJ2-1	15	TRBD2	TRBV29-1	TGCAGCGACCGCTCCGGGACTAGCCTCGGGAATGAGCAGTTCTTC	CSDRSGTSLGNEQFF
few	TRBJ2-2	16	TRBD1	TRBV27	TGTGCCAGCAGTTTATACCCGGACAGGGAGCTCGGGGAGCTGTTTTTT	CASSLYPDRELGELFF
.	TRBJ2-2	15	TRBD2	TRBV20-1	TGCAGTGCTGGGGGACTAGCGGGAGCGCCCGGGGAGCTGTTTTTT	CSAGGLAGAPGELFF
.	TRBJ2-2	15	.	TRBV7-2	TGTGCCAGCAGTTCCGAAGTGGCTTTCACCGGGGAGCTGTTTTTT	CASSSEVAFTGELFF
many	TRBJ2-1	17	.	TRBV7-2	TGTGCCAGCAGCTTCTATTCAAGGGCTACAGGGAGGAATGAGCAGTTCTTC	CASSFYSRATGRNEQFF
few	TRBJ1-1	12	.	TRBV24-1	TGTGCCACCAGTGAGGTCACTGGGAAAGCTTTCTTT	CATSEVTGKAFF
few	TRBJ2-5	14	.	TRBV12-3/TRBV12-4	TGTGCCAGCAGTTTAGCGGGCAGACAAGAGACCCAGTACTTC	CASSLAGRQETQYF
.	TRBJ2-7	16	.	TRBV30	TGTGCCTGGAGCCTCGCCGGTAACCTGAGGTTCTACGAGCAGTACTTC	CAWSLAGNLRFYEQYF
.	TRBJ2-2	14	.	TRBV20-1	TGCAGTGCTAGAGATGATTTCCCCACCGGGGAGCTGTTTTTT	CSARDDFPTGELFF
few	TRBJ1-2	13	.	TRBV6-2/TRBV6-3	TGTGCCAGCAGAGGAGCAGGGGACTATGGCTACACCTTC	CASRGAGDYGYTF
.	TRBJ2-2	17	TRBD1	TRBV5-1	TGCGCCAGCAGCTTGGTTGCGGGACAGGGCCACACCGGGGAGCTGTTTTTT	CASSLVAGQGHTGELFF
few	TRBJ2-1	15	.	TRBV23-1	TGCGCCAGCAGTCAATCCTCGACTAGAGGTACTGAGCAGTTCTTC	CASSQSSTRGTEQFF
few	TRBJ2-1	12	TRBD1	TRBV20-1	TGCAGTGCTGGACAGGGTGGAAATGAGCAGTTCTTC	CSAGQGGNEQFF
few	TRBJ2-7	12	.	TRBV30	TGTGCCTGGAGGGGGACACACTACGAGCAGTACTTC	CAWRGTHYEQYF